This TCR beta chain was observed in a study of blood T cell repertoires in COVID-19. Study as a whole: Sample material is recorded as cDNA or gDNA derived from T cells, B-cell-depleted T cells, or PBMCs.

The protocol was immunoSEQ multiplex PCR, while the TCRdb copy is restricted to in-frame clones and leaves out a portion. The sample holds hundreds of thousands of clones, nearly 90% seen once. Germline V lookup: CDR1 SEHNR, CDR2 FQNEAQ (reference sequence). This CDR3 region has 11 residues. Trimming shortened V by 4 bases and J by 10 bases, and 8 bases separated the two germline ends. The sequence derives from a woman aged 40 to 50 with acute COVID-19. The genes are TRBV7-9 and TRBJ2-1; maybe TRBD1 (6 bases). The sequenced sample was PBMCs or T cells enriched from blood (not recorded which). CDR3 DNA: TGTGCCAGCAGCTCAGGGACAGAGCAGTTCTTC. Amino acids: CASSSGTEQFF.